This T cell receptor beta chain was obtained from a study of T cells in women clearing cervical HPV infection. The germline gives CDR1 LNHDA, CDR2 SQIVND (reference sequence). The CDR3 consists of 13 residues. Repertoires were generated with immunoSEQ multiplex PCR, while TCRdb's copy carries only in-frame clones and drops some. This sample's clone table lists some 39,000 clones. Notes on this clone: With the read ending 3 residues before the CDR3 end, the germline J gene is used to fill in that end.

V and J are TRBV19 and TRBJ1-2, with D possibly TRBD1 on 5 matching bases. The sample was blood buffy coat. The TCR was taken from a woman aged 18 to 69 with a cervical HPV16 infection that either progressed to CIN3+ or cleared (not recorded which). The chain's CDR3 is CASTLQRGLGYTF. CDR3 DNA, as far as it was read: TGTGCCAGTACGCTGCAAAGGGGATTAGGC.